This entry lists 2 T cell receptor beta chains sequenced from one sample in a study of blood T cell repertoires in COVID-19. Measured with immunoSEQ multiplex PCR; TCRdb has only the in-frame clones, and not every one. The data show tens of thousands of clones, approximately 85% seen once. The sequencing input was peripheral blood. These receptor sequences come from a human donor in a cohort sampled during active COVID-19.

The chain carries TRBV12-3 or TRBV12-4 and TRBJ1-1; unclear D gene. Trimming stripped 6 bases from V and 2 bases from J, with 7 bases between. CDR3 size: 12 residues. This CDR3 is CASRNSNTEAFF. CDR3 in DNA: TGTGCCAGCAGAAACAGTAACACTGAAGCTTTCTTT.

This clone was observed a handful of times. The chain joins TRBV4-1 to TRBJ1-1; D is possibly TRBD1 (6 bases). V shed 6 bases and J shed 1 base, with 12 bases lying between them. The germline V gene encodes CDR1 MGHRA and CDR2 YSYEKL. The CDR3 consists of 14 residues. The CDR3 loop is CASRQTGANTEAFF. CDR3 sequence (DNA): TGCGCCAGCAGACAGACAGGAGCGAACACTGAAGCTTTCTTT.